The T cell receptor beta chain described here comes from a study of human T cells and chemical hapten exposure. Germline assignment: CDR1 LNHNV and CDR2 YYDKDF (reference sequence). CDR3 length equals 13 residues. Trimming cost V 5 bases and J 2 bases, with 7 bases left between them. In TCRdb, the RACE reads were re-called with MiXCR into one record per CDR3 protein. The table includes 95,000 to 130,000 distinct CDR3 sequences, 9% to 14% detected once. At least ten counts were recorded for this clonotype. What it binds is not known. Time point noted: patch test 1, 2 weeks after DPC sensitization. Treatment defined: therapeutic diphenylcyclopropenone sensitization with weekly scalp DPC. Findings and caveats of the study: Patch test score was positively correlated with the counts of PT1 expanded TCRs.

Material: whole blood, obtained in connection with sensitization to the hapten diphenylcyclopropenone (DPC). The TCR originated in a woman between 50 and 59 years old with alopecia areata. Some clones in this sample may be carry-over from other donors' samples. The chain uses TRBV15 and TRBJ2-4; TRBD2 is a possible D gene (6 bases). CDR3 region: CATSAGTKNIQYF. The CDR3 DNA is TGTGCCACCAGCGCGGGAACCAAAAACATTCAGTACTTC.